This is a list of T cell receptor beta chains from one sample in a study of cytomegalovirus exposure and HLA in healthy donors. The method was immunoSEQ multiplex PCR; TCRdb's version includes in-frame clones alone and lacks a portion of them. The table has over 100,000 clones, around 77% seen once. The sample taken for sequencing was PBMCs. These receptors came from a man aged 35-49 years in good health and CMV-seropositive. Each CDR3 is given with its conserved first and last residue. A D gene is named only where the DNA matches it firmly.

d_gene: TRBD2
j_gene: TRBJ2-5
v_gene: TRBV9
CDR3aa: CASSGGTSGGKTQYF

d_gene: TRBD1
j_gene: TRBJ2-7
v_gene: TRBV19
CDR3aa: CASSSRTGTYEQYF

d_gene: NA
j_gene: TRBJ2-2
v_gene: TRBV2
CDR3aa: CASREGQFGELFF

d_gene: TRBD1
j_gene: TRBJ2-4
v_gene: TRBV27
CDR3aa: CASSVPGQGGRNSQYF

d_gene: NA
j_gene: TRBJ2-5
v_gene: TRBV19
CDR3aa: CASSNPGVETQYF

d_gene: TRBD1
j_gene: TRBJ2-7
v_gene: TRBV5-1
CDR3aa: CASSLDPGQGANEQYF

d_gene: TRBD1
j_gene: TRBJ1-3
v_gene: TRBV19
CDR3aa: CASSVTGAGNTIYF

d_gene: TRBD1
j_gene: TRBJ2-3
v_gene: TRBV5-1
CDR3aa: CASSLDYRGPTDTQYF

d_gene: TRBD1
j_gene: TRBJ1-5
v_gene: TRBV5-6
CDR3aa: CASSVGTGSSNQPQHF

d_gene: NA
j_gene: TRBJ2-7
v_gene: TRBV7-2
CDR3aa: CASSFTGYEQYF

d_gene: NA
j_gene: TRBJ1-4
v_gene: TRBV7-2
CDR3aa: CASSLASGTTNEKLFF

d_gene: TRBD1
j_gene: TRBJ2-2
v_gene: TRBV7-9
CDR3aa: CASSFLQGRSPDTGELFF

d_gene: NA
j_gene: TRBJ2-7
v_gene: TRBV19
CDR3aa: CASSGGRQIRDEQYF

d_gene: TRBD1
j_gene: TRBJ2-2
v_gene: TRBV7-3
CDR3aa: CASSRDRVSGELFF

d_gene: TRBD2
j_gene: TRBJ2-5
v_gene: TRBV7-6
CDR3aa: CASSSIGGRGLETQYF

d_gene: NA
j_gene: TRBJ2-5
v_gene: TRBV7-9
CDR3aa: CASSYGGTEETQYF

d_gene: NA
j_gene: TRBJ2-1
v_gene: TRBV5-1
CDR3aa: CASRLLDRPYNEQFF

d_gene: NA
j_gene: TRBJ1-5
v_gene: TRBV18
CDR3aa: CASSLGQGFNQPQHF

d_gene: TRBD1
j_gene: TRBJ2-1
v_gene: TRBV6-5
CDR3aa: CASSTDRGTNEQFF

d_gene: TRBD2
j_gene: TRBJ2-3
v_gene: TRBV7-6
CDR3aa: CASILGGGATDTQYF

d_gene: NA
j_gene: TRBJ1-1
v_gene: TRBV28
CDR3aa: CASSPLRGSAFGNTEAFF